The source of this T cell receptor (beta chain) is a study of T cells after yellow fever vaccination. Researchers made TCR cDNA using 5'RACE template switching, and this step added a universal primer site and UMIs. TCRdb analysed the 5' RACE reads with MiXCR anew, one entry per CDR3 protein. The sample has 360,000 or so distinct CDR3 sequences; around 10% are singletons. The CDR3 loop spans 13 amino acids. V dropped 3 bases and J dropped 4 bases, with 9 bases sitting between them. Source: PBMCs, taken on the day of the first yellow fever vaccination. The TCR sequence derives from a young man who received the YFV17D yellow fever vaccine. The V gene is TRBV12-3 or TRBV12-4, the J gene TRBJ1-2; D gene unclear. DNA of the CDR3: TGTGCCAGCAGTTTGCTGAGAAGCTATGGCTACACCTTC. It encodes CASSLLRSYGYTF.